The clone carrying this T cell receptor beta chain was counted between two and nine times. The target antigen is unknown. Using quantitative 5'-RACE with molecular barcodes, the authors made TCR beta libraries. TCRdb processed the 5' RACE reads anew with MiXCR; each CDR3 protein has one entry. The data show around 320,000 distinct CDR3 sequences, about a fifth seen once. This sample stems from a study of CD8 T cells in ankylosing spondylitis. Trimming shortened V by 7 bases and J by 5 bases, and 18 bases separated the two germline ends. The germline gives CDR1 MNHEY, CDR2 SVGEGT. The CDR3 consists of 15 residues. The study's findings and limits: Clones tied to disease were said to be significantly enriched in matched ankylosing spondylitis synovial fluid. In ankylosing spondylitis blood, a motif of roughly 8 highly homologous TCR beta variants appeared characteristic. Relatively scarce in peripheral blood, disease-linked clones were CD8+.

J is TRBJ2-1 and V is TRBV6-2 or TRBV6-3; D is possibly TRBD1 or TRBD2 (5 bases each). Sequenced input: blood, either unsorted or a sorted T cell fraction (not recorded which). The sequence came from a female donor with ankylosing spondylitis or in good health (not recorded which). DNA for the CDR3: TGTGCCAGCACCTACCCCGGGACCCAGGACAATGAGCAGTTCTTC. Translation gives CASTYPGTQDNEQFF.